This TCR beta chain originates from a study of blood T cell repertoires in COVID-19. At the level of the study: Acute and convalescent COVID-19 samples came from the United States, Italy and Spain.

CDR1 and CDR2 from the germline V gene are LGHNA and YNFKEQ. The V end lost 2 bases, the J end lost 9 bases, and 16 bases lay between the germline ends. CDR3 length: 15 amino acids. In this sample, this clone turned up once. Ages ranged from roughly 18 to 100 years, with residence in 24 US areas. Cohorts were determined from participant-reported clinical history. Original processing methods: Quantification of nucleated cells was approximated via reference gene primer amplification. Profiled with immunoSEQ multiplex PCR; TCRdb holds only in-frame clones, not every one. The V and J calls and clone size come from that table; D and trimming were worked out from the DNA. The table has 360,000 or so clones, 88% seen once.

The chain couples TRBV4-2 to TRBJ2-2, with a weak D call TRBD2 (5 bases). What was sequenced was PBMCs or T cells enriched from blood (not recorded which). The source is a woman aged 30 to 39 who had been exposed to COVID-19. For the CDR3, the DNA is TGTGCCAGCAGCCAAATGACTGGAGGTCGCCGGGAGCTGTTTTTT. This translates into CASSQMTGGRRELFF.